This T cell receptor (beta chain) was captured by sequencing in a study of blood T cell repertoires in COVID-19. V lost 3 bases to trimming and J lost 2 bases; unmatched junction nucleotides: 12. CDR1 SGDLS and CDR2 YYNGEE come from the germline V gene. This CDR3 has 17 residues. This clone was counted once. The protocol was immunoSEQ multiplex PCR, while the TCRdb copy is restricted to in-frame clones and leaves out a portion. The repertoire has about 260,000 clones, more than 70% of them found once; the top ten carry roughly 1.2%. The chain has TRBV9 and TRBJ1-2; 8 nucleotides line up with TRBD1. The TCR sequence derives from a woman aged 40 to 50 with acute COVID-19. The sample comprised PBMCs or T cells enriched from blood (not recorded which). The CDR3 nucleotides read TGTGCCAGCAGCGAGGGGGCCTACCCAGGGGGCAACTATGGCTACACCTTC. This encodes CASSEGAYPGGNYGYTF.